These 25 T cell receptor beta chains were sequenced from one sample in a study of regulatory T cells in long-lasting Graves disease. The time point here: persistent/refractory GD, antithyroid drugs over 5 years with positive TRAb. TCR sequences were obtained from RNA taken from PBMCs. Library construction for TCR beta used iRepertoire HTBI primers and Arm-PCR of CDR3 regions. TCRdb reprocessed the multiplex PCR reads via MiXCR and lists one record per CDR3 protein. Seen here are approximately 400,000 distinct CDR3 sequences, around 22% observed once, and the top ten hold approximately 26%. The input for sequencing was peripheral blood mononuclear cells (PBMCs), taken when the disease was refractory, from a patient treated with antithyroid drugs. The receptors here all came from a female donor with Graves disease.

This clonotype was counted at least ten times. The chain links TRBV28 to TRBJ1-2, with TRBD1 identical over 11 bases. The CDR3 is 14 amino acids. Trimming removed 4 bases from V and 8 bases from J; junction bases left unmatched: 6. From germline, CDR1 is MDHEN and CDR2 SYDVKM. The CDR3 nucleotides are TGTGCCAGCAGTTCGTGGACAGGGGGCCTAGGCTACACCTTC. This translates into CASSSWTGGLGYTF.

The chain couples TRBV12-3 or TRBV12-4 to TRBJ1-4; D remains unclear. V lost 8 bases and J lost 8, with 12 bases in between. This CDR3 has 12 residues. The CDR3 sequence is CASSPTREKLFF. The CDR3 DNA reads TGTGCCAGCTCCCCGACGAGGGAAAAACTGTTTTTT.

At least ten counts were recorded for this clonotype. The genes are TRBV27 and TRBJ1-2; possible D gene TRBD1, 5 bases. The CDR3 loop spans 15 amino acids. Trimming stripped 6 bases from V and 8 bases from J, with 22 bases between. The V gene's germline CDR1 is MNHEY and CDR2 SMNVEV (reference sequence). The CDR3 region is CASSLSRALNLGYTF. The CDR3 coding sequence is TGTGCCAGCAGCCTCAGCAGGGCCCTCAATCTGGGCTACACCTTC.

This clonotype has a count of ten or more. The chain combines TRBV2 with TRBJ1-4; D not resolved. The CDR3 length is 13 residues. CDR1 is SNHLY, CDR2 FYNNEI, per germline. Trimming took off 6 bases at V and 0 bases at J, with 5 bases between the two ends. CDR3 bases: TGTGCCAGCAGGGGAACAACTAATGAAAAACTGTTTTTT. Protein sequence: CASRGTTNEKLFF.

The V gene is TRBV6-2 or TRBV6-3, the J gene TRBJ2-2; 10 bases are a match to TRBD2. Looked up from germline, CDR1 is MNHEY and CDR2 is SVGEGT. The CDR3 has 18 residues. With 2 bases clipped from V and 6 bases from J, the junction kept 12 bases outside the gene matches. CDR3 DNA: TGTGCCAGCAGTTACGAGGGTACCCTAGCGGGAGTTGCCGGGGAGCTGTTTTTT. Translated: CASSYEGTLAGVAGELFF.

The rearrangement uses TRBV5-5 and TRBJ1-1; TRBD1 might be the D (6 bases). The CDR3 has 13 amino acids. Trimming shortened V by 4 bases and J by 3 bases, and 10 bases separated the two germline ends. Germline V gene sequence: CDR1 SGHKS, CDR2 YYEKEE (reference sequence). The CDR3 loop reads CASSRDTHTEAFF. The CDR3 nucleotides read TGTGCCAGCAGCCGGGACACGCACACTGAAGCTTTCTTT.

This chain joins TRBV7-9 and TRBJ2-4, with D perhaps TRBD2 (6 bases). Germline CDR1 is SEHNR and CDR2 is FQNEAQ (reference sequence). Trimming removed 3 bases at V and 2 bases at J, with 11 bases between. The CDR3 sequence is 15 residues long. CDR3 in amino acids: CASSFPGSSKNIQYF. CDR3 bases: TGTGCCAGCAGCTTCCCCGGGAGCTCCAAAAACATTCAGTACTTC.

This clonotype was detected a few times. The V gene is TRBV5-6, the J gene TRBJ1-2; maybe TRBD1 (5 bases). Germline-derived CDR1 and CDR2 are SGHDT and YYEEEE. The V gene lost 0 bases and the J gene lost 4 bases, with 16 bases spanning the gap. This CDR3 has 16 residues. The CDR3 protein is CASSLGPPGFRYGYTF. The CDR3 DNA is TGTGCCAGCAGCTTGGGACCGCCAGGGTTTCGCTATGGCTACACCTTC. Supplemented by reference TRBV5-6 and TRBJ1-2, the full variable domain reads DAGVTQSPTHLIKTRGQQVTLRCSPKSGHDTVSWYQQALGQGPQFIFQYYEEEERQRGNFPDRFSGHQFPNYSSELNVNALLLGDSALYLCASSLGPPGFRYGYTFGSGTRLTVV.

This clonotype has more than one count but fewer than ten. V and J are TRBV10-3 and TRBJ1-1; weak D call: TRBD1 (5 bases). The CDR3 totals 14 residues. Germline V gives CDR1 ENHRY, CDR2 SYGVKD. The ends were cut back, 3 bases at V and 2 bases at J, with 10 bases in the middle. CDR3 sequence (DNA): TGTGCCATCAGTGAACCTGACAGCAACACTGAAGCTTTCTTT. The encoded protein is CAISEPDSNTEAFF.

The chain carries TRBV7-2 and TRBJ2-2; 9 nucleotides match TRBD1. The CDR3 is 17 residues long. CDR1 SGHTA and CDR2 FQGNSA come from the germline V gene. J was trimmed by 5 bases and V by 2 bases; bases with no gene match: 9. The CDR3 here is CASSLSPGTGRTGELFF. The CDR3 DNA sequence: TGTGCCAGCAGCTTATCCCCCGGGACAGGGCGTACCGGGGAGCTGTTTTTT.

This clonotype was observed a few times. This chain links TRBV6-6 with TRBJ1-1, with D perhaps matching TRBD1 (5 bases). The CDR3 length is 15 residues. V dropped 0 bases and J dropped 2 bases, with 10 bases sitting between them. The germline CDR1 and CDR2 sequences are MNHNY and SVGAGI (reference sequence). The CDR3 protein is CASSYSMGGNTEAFF. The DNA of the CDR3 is TGTGCCAGCAGTTACTCGATGGGGGGAAACACTGAAGCTTTCTTT.

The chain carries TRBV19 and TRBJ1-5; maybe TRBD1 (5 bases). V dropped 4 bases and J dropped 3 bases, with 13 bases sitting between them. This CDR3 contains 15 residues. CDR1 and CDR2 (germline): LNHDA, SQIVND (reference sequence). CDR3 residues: CASSRDRDPNQPQHF. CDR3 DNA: TGTGCCAGTAGTAGGGACCGGGACCCCAATCAGCCCCAGCATTTT. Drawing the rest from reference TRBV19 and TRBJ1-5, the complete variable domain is DGGITQSPKYLFRKEGQNVTLSCEQNLNHDAMYWYRQDPGQGLRLIYYSQIVNDFQKGDIAEGYSVSREKKESFPLTVTSAQKNPTAFYLCASSRDRDPNQPQHFGDGTRLSIL.

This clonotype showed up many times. The CDR3 spells CATKEGTSDEQYF. DNA of the CDR3: TGTGCCACCAAGGAGGGGACGTCGGACGAGCAGTACTTC. This chain links TRBV10-3 with TRBJ2-7; TRBD2 is a possible D gene (6 bases). CDR1 and CDR2 from the germline V gene are ENHRY and SYGVKD. This CDR3 is 13 amino acids long. V shed 10 bases and J shed 5 bases, with 18 bases lying between them.

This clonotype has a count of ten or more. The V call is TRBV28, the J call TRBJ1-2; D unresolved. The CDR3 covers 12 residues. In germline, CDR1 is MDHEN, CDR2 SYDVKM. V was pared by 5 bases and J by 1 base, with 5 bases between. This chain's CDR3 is CASSRHNYGYTF. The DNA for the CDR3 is TGTGCCAGCAGTAGACATAACTATGGCTACACCTTC.

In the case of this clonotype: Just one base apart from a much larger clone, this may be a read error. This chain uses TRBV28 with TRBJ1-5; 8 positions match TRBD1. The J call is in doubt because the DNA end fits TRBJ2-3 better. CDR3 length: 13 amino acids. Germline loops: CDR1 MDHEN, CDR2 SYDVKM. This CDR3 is CASSAGTGQPQYF. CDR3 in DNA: TGTGCCAGCAGTGCCGGGACAGGACAGCCCCAGTATTTT.

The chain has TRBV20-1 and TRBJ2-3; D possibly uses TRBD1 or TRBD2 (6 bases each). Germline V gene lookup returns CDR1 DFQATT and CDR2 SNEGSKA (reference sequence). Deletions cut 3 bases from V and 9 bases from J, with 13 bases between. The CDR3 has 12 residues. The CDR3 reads CSARGASETQYF. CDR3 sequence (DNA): TGCAGTGCTAGGGGGGCTAGCGAAACGCAGTATTTT.

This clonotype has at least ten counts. In DNA form, the CDR3 reads TGTGCCAGTAGACGACAGGGCATAAATCAGCCCCAGCATTTT. This sequence encodes CASRRQGINQPQHF. This chain connects TRBV2 to TRBJ1-5; TRBD1 aligns across 7 bases. V shed 9 bases and J 4 bases; nucleotides not matched to a gene: 9. The CDR3 totals 14 residues. Germline CDR1 reads SNHLY; CDR2 reads FYNNEI.

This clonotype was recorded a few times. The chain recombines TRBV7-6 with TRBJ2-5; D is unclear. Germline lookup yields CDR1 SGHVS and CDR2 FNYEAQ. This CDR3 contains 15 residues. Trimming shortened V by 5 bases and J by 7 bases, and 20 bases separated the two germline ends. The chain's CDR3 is CASSPSGSSFRTQYF. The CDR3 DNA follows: TGTGCCAGCAGCCCCAGTGGCAGTTCTTTTCGGACCCAGTACTTC.

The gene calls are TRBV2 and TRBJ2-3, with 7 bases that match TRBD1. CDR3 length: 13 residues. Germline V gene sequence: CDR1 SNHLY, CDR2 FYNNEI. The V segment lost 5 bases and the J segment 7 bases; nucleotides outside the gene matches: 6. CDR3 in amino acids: CASSYDRVHTQYF. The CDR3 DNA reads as TGTGCCAGCAGTTACGACAGGGTGCATACGCAGTATTTT.

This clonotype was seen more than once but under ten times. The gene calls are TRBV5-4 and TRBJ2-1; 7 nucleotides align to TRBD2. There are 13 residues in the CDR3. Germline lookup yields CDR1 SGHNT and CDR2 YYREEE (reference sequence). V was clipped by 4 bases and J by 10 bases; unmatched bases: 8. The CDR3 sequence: CASSSGILKEQFF. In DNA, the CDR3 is TGTGCCAGCAGCAGCGGGATTCTGAAGGAGCAGTTCTTC. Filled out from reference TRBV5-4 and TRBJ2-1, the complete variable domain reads ETGVTQSPTHLIKTRGQQVTLRCSSQSGHNTVSWYQQALGQGPQFIFQYYREEENGRGNFPPRFSGLQFPNYSSELNVNALELDDSALYLCASSSGILKEQFFGPGTRLTVL.

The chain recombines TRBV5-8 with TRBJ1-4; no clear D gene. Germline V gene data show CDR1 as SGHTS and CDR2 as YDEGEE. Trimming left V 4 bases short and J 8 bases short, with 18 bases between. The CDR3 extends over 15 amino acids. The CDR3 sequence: CASSQSGSRKEKLFF. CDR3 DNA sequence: TGTGCCAGCAGCCAATCTGGCAGTCGAAAGGAAAAACTGTTTTTT.

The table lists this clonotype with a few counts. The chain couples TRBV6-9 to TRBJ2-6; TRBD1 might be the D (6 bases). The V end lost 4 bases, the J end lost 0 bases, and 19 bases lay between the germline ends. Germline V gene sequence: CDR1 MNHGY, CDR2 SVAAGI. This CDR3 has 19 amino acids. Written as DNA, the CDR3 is TGTGCCAGCAGTTCCTTTCCGGGACATCACGGCTCTGGGGCCAACGTCCTGACTTTC. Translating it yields CASSSFPGHHGSGANVLTF.

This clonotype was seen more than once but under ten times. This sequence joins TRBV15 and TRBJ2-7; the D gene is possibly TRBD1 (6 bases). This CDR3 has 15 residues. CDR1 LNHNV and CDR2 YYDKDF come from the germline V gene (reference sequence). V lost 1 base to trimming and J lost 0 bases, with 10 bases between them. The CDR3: CATSRGDKSSYEQYF. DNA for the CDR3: TGTGCCACCAGCAGAGGGGACAAGAGCTCCTACGAGCAGTACTTC.

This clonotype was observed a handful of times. CDR3 nucleotide sequence: TGTGCCAGCTCACCTCAACAGCAAGAGAACACTGAAGCTTTCTTT. It encodes CASSPQQQENTEAFF. V usage is TRBV18 and J usage is TRBJ1-1; D gene ambiguous. The V end was cut by 3 bases, the J end by 1 base, with 12 bases between. The CDR3 covers 15 residues. CDR1 is KGHSH and CDR2 is LQKENI in the germline V gene.

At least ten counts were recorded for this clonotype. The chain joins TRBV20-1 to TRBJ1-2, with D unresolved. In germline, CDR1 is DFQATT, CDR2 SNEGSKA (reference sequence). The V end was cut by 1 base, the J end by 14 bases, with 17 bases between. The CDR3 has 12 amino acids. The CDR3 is CSARGLPEQPTF. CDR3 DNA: TGCAGTGCTAGAGGCCTCCCGGAGCAGCCGACCTTC.